This entry lists 23 T cell receptor beta chains sequenced from one sample in a study of T cell repertoires in cytomegalovirus infection. These TCRs' antigens remain unknown. TCRdb passed the reads through MiXCR, listing each CDR3 protein once. The table has more than 300,000 distinct CDR3 sequences, about 35% seen once. This specimen consisted of cultured PBMCs, obtained from culture after CMV antigen stimulation. These receptors were collected from a human donor in good health (CMV status not recorded). Some clones in this sample may be carry-over from other donors' samples.

CDR3 amino acids: CAWTDGRETQYF. The CDR3 DNA reads as TGTGCCTGGACAGACGGTAGGGAGACCCAGTACTTC. The chain carries TRBV30 and TRBJ2-5; D uncertain. V lost 4 bases to trimming and J lost 5 bases, with 11 bases between them. This CDR3 region has 12 residues. Looked up from germline, CDR1 is GTSNPN and CDR2 is SVGIG (reference sequence).

The chain links TRBV7-8 to TRBJ2-5, with D uncertain. CDR1 and CDR2 (germline): SGHVS, FQNEAQ. This CDR3 region has 16 residues. V shed 5 bases and J shed 4 bases, with 20 bases lying between them. CDR3 nucleotide sequence: TGTGCCAGCAGCCCCTCCGGTGTATCTCGGAGAGAGACCCAGTACTTC. It codes for CASSPSGVSRRETQYF.

This rearrangement joins TRBV7-2 to TRBJ2-7; tentative D call: TRBD2 (6 bases). The CDR3 sequence is 15 residues long. From germline, CDR1 is SGHTA and CDR2 FQGNSA. Trimming stripped 4 bases from V and 1 base from J, with 14 bases between. This CDR3 is CASSSGGAGSYEQYF. CDR3 sequence (DNA): TGTGCCAGCAGCTCCGGAGGAGCGGGTTCCTACGAGCAGTACTTC.

This sequence joins TRBV7-8 and TRBJ2-7; D is unresolved. The length of the CDR3 is 13 residues. V lost 2 bases to trimming and J lost 3 bases, with 8 bases between them. Looked up from germline, CDR1 is SGHVS and CDR2 is FQNEAQ. CDR3 sequence: CASSLNWVYEQYF. The CDR3 DNA follows: TGTGCCAGCAGCTTAAATTGGGTCTACGAGCAGTACTTC. Full variable domain (remainder filled in from reference TRBV7-8 and TRBJ2-7): GAGVSQSPRYKVAKRGQDVALRCDPISGHVSLFWYQQALGQGPEFLTYFQNEAQLDKSGLPSDRFFAERPEGSVSTLKIQRTQQEDSAVYLCASSLNWVYEQYFGPGTRLTVT.

This clonotype came up a few times. The chain employs TRBV7-2 and TRBJ2-1; no reliable D call. From germline, CDR1 is SGHTA and CDR2 FQGNSA. V was cut by 8 bases and J by 0 bases, with 11 bases left in between. This CDR3 spans 14 amino acids. The CDR3 is CASGQTSSYNEQFF. DNA of the CDR3: TGTGCCAGCGGTCAAACGAGCTCCTACAATGAGCAGTTCTTC.

Only a few counts were recorded for this clonotype. The chain couples TRBV12-3 or TRBV12-4 to TRBJ1-1, with 10 nucleotides matching TRBD1. The J segment lost 9 bases and the V segment lost 5 bases, leaving 12 bases of the junction unmatched. This CDR3 comprises 15 residues. CDR3 in DNA: TGTGCCAGCAGTCCACGGACAGGGGGGCAAGTAAAAGCTTTCTTT. Protein product: CASSPRTGGQVKAFF.

This clonotype came up a few times. V usage is TRBV7-2 and J usage is TRBJ1-2; 7 bases are shared with TRBD1. Germline CDR1 SGHTA, CDR2 FQGNSA. The trim removed 4 bases at V and 1 base at J, leaving 15 bases unmatched. The CDR3 totals 18 residues. The CDR3 loop reads CASSSGYRDRLRNYGYTF. CDR3 DNA sequence: TGTGCCAGCAGCTCAGGTTACCGGGACAGATTACGTAACTATGGCTACACCTTC.

The V and J genes are TRBV18 and TRBJ1-1; TRBD1 might be the D (5 bases). CDR1 KGHSH and CDR2 LQKENI come from the germline V gene. The CDR3 runs 13 residues. V dropped 3 bases and J dropped 4 bases, with 9 bases sitting between them. CDR3 bases: TGTGCCAGCTCACCCAGGGATGGCACTGAAGCTTTCTTT. Its protein is CASSPRDGTEAFF.

The chain recombines TRBV24-1 with TRBJ1-5, with D uncertain. V was shortened by 4 bases and J by 0 bases, with 9 bases between the two germline ends. The CDR3 consists of 15 residues. Germline assignment: CDR1 KGHDR and CDR2 SFDVKD. The CDR3 sequence is CATSDPKDSNQPQHF. The CDR3 coding sequence is TGTGCCACCAGTGACCCGAAGGATAGCAATCAGCCCCAGCATTTT.

The rearrangement links TRBV6-5 to TRBJ2-5; the D is unclear. CDR3 size: 12 residues. Trimming pared 5 bases from V and 7 bases from J, leaving 11 bases between. Germline values: CDR1 MNHEY, CDR2 SVGAGI. The CDR3: CASSPNTGTQYF. The CDR3 bases are TGTGCCAGCAGTCCTAACACGGGGACCCAGTACTTC.

This clonotype appeared a few times. The chain has TRBV28 and TRBJ2-1; D perhaps matches TRBD1 (6 bases). CDR1 is MDHEN and CDR2 is SYDVKM in the germline V gene. With 6 bases removed from V and 11 bases from J, the gap between germline ends came to 17 bases. CDR3 length: 13 amino acids. The CDR3 DNA reads TGTGCCAGCAGAGGGGCCGGGACAAGTAAGCAGTTCTTC. It codes for CASRGAGTSKQFF.

The chain is built from TRBV27 and TRBJ1-2; no clear D. There are 13 residues in the CDR3. Germline lookup yields CDR1 MNHEY and CDR2 SMNVEV (reference sequence). V was clipped by 3 bases and J by 2 bases, with 7 bases between them. The CDR3 sequence: CASSLRENYGYTF. For the CDR3, the DNA is TGTGCCAGCAGTTTGAGGGAAAACTATGGCTACACCTTC.

The chain has TRBV7-2 and TRBJ1-4; D ambiguous. V lost 5 bases to trimming and J lost 8 bases, with 9 bases between them. Germline CDR1 and CDR2: SGHTA and FQGNSA. The CDR3 totals 12 residues. For the CDR3, the DNA is TGTGCCAGCAGCCGGGTGTCGGAAAAACTGTTTTTT. This encodes CASSRVSEKLFF.

The J gene is TRBJ1-6, the V gene TRBV4-3; 7 nucleotides agree with TRBD1. Germline CDR1 reads LGHNA; CDR2 reads YSLEER. The J segment lost 7 bases and the V segment lost 0 bases, leaving 9 bases of the junction unmatched. There are 17 residues in the CDR3. The CDR3 is CASSQDLDRTANSPLHF. The CDR3 nucleotides read TGCGCCAGCAGCCAAGATTTGGACAGGACCGCGAATTCACCCCTCCACTTT.

This rearrangement joins TRBV28 to TRBJ2-1, with 11 bases lining up with TRBD2. V gave up 2 bases and J gave up 8 bases; unmatched junction bases: 8. From germline, CDR1 is MDHEN and CDR2 SYDVKM. This CDR3 spans 16 amino acids. The CDR3, as DNA: TGTGCCAGCAGTTTAACAGGAACTAGCGGGAGCTATGAGCAGTTCTTC. As protein: CASSLTGTSGSYEQFF.

J is TRBJ1-1 and V is TRBV11-2; D is unclear. Germline values: CDR1 SGHAT, CDR2 FQNNGV. The ends were cut back, 7 bases at V and 6 bases at J, with 15 bases in the middle. CDR3 length: 13 amino acids. In DNA, the CDR3 is TGTGCCAGCAACTATGGTGGTGTCTCTGAAGCTTTCTTT. As protein: CASNYGGVSEAFF.

This chain joins TRBV11-2 and TRBJ1-4; TRBD1 might be the D (6 bases). The CDR3 is made up of 15 amino acids. CDR1 and CDR2 from the germline V gene are SGHAT and FQNNGV. The V gene lost 0 bases and the J gene lost 8 bases, with 13 bases spanning the gap. The DNA for the CDR3 is TGTGCCAGCAGCTTAGATAGAGGACAGCGGGAAAAACTGTTTTTT. This encodes CASSLDRGQREKLFF. Full variable domain (missing parts from reference TRBV11-2 and TRBJ1-4): EAGVAQSPRYKIIEKRQSVAFWCNPISGHATLYWYQQILGQGPKLLIQFQNNGVVDDSQLPKDRFSAERLKGVDSTLKIQPAKLEDSAVYLCASSLDRGQREKLFFGSGTQLSVL.

The rearrangement joins TRBV5-1 to TRBJ1-1; possibly TRBD1 for D (6 bases). Trimming left V 0 bases short and J 4 bases short, with 13 bases between. Germline V gene lookup returns CDR1 SGHRS and CDR2 YFSETQ. The CDR3 sequence is 15 residues long. CDR3 sequence: CASSLEEQGSTEAFF. CDR3 nucleotides: TGCGCCAGCAGCTTGGAGGAACAGGGAAGCACTGAAGCTTTCTTT.

This chain links TRBV12-3 or TRBV12-4 with TRBJ1-5; D not resolved. This CDR3 is built from 15 residues. Trimming removed 3 bases at V and 3 bases at J, with 12 bases between. For the CDR3, the DNA is TGTGCCAGCAGTTTGGTGGGAGTTCCCAATCAGCCCCAGCATTTT. This sequence encodes CASSLVGVPNQPQHF.

The genes are TRBV6-2 or TRBV6-3 and TRBJ1-5, with no clear D. This CDR3 region has 13 residues. CDR1 and CDR2 from the germline V gene are MNHEY and SVGEGT. With 7 bases removed from V and 6 bases from J, the gap between germline ends came to 13 bases. CDR3 nucleotides: TGTGCCAGCACCAAAACGGGGATTCAGCCCCAGCATTTT. Protein sequence: CASTKTGIQPQHF.

The CDR3 region has the DNA TGCAGTGCTAGAAGTCAGGCGGGGCAGCCCCAGCATTTT. It yields the protein CSARSQAGQPQHF. This chain uses TRBV20-1 with TRBJ1-5, with D unclear. Germline CDR1 and CDR2: DFQATT and SNEGSKA (reference sequence). The CDR3 is 13 amino acids. Trimming cost V 2 bases and J 7 bases, with 12 bases left between them.

The chain uses TRBV7-2 and TRBJ1-2, with 8 positions matching TRBD1. Per the germline V gene, CDR1 is SGHTA and CDR2 is FQGNSA. V dropped 1 base and J dropped 3; count of bases not matched to a gene: 7. CDR3 length: 16 amino acids. CDR3 in amino acids: CASSLGGAGGDYGYTF. For the CDR3, the DNA is TGTGCCAGCAGCTTAGGGGGGGCAGGGGGCGACTATGGCTACACCTTC.

The CDR3: CASSQDGQSGFGYTF. CDR3 DNA: TGCGCCAGCAGCCAAGATGGTCAATCGGGCTTTGGCTACACCTTC. J is TRBJ1-2 and V is TRBV4-3; D remains unclear. Per the germline V gene, CDR1 is LGHNA and CDR2 is YSLEER. CDR3 length: 15 residues. V was trimmed by 0 bases and J by 7 bases, leaving 15 bases between them.